Following are 13 T cell receptor beta chains from one sample sequenced in a study of CD8+ T cells in alopecia areata. Documented treatment: oral pan-JAK inhibitor, 5-10 mg twice daily. In each case, RNA was isolated and then reverse transcribed into cDNA as the sequencing template. Produced via immunoSEQ multiplex PCR; TCRdb's table is partial and in-frame only. The repertoire consists of 150,000 to 200,000 clones, with about three fifths occurring once and the leading ten covering 0.9% to 1%. The starting material was CD4+ T cells sorted from blood, obtained at week 4, from a patient treated with tofacitinib. The receptors originated from a human donor with alopecia areata.

In its sample, this clone was seen a few times. This chain uses TRBV5-1 with TRBJ1-6, with 7 bases lining up with TRBD1. V gave up 4 bases and J gave up 8 bases; unmatched junction bases: 12. Germline loops: CDR1 SGHRS, CDR2 YFSETQ. This CDR3 contains 16 residues. Here the CDR3 reads CASSPAGTVPYSPLHF. The CDR3 nucleotides are TGCGCCAGCAGCCCCGCCGGGACAGTACCCTATTCACCCCTCCACTTT. Full variable domain (remainder filled in from reference TRBV5-1 and TRBJ1-6): KAGVTQTPRYLIKTRGQQVTLSCSPISGHRSVSWYQQTPGQGLQFLFEYFSETQRNKGNFPGRFSGRQFSNSRSEMNVSTLELGDSALYLCASSPAGTVPYSPLHFGNGTRLTVT.

This clone was seen a few times. This chain joins TRBV29-1 and TRBJ2-1, with TRBD2 matching over 10 bases. J gave up 6 bases and V 1 base, and 3 bases lay outside the gene matches. The germline V gene has CDR1 SQVTM and CDR2 ANQGSEA. The CDR3 has 14 residues. CDR3 sequence reads: CSVEGVAGGNEQFF. The CDR3 coding sequence is TGCAGCGTTGAAGGAGTAGCGGGAGGCAATGAGCAGTTCTTC.

The chain links TRBV29-1 to TRBJ1-1; weak D call: TRBD1 (6 bases). Trimming removed 3 bases from V and 1 base from J, with 15 bases in between. The germline CDR1 and CDR2 sequences are SQVTM and ANQGSEA. The CDR3 length is 15 residues. In DNA, the CDR3 is TGCAGCGTTGACGGGCGGGGGGCAAGGAACACTGAAGCTTTCTTT. Encoded protein: CSVDGRGARNTEAFF.

CDR3 DNA: TGTGCCAGCAGCTCCGGGACAGGGACCACTGAAGCTTTCTTT. This sequence encodes CASSSGTGTTEAFF. The rearrangement links TRBV14 to TRBJ1-1; TRBD1 matches 9 bases. V was pared by 5 bases and J by 4 bases, with 5 bases of the junction left unmatched. The CDR3 contains 14 residues. CDR1 and CDR2 (germline): SGHDN, FVKESK. The entire variable domain, with the rest obtained from reference TRBV14 and TRBJ1-1, is as follows: EAGVTQFPSHSVIEKGQTVTLRCDPISGHDNLYWYRRVMGKEIKFLLHFVKESKQDESGMPNNRFLAERTGGTYSTLKVQPAELEDSGVYFCASSSGTGTTEAFFGQGTRLTVV.

V usage is TRBV7-8 and J usage is TRBJ2-5; D not resolved. Trimming took off 4 bases at V and 5 bases at J, with 20 bases between the two ends. Germline CDR1 is SGHVS and CDR2 is FQNEAQ. The CDR3 is 16 amino acids. This CDR3 is CASSSLPVVNSETQYF. The CDR3 bases are TGTGCCAGCAGCTCCTTACCTGTAGTAAATTCTGAGACCCAGTACTTC.

There are a few counts of this clone. V is TRBV6-5 and J is TRBJ2-5, with D possibly being TRBD2 (5 bases). V gave up 6 bases and J gave up 3 bases, with 17 bases separating them. Germline CDR1 MNHEY, CDR2 SVGAGI. There are 15 residues in the CDR3. CDR3 sequence: CASSGLDAKKETQYF. In DNA, the CDR3 is TGTGCCAGCAGCGGACTCGACGCAAAAAAAGAGACCCAGTACTTC.

The chain links TRBV7-6 to TRBJ2-3, with D unresolved. The CDR3 extends over 15 amino acids. V was pared by 2 bases and J by 2 bases, with 11 bases between. Per germline, CDR1 SGHVS and CDR2 FNYEAQ. The CDR3 bases are TGTGCCAGCAGCTTATTCGGCTACTACACAGATACGCAGTATTTT. It codes for CASSLFGYYTDTQYF. Using reference TRBV7-6 and TRBJ2-3 for the parts outside the CDR3, the full variable domain is GAGVSQSPRYKVTKRGQDVALRCDPISGHVSLYWYRQALGQGPEFLTYFNYEAQQDKSGLPNDRFSAERPEGSISTLTIQRTEQRDSAMYRCASSLFGYYTDTQYFGPGTRLTVL.

The chain employs TRBV19 and TRBJ1-6, with TRBD1 matching 9 bases. The CDR3 extends over 14 amino acids. V dropped 5 bases and J dropped 8; count of bases not matched to a gene: 4. CDR1 is LNHDA, CDR2 SQIVND, per germline (reference sequence). This CDR3 reads CASSATGGHSPLHF. CDR3 DNA sequence: TGTGCCAGTAGTGCCACAGGGGGCCATTCACCCCTCCACTTT.

The rearrangement joins TRBV4-1 to TRBJ1-2; 7 positions agree with TRBD1. Germline V CDR1 and CDR2: MGHRA, YSYEKL. The J segment lost 4 bases and the V segment lost 5 bases, leaving 13 bases of the junction unmatched. The CDR3 is 16 amino acids. The CDR3 sequence: CASSGGIQGLGYGYTF. The CDR3 DNA reads as TGCGCCAGCAGCGGGGGGATACAGGGGCTTGGCTATGGCTACACCTTC.

The J gene is TRBJ2-5, the V gene TRBV9; 7 bases agree with TRBD2. V was pared by 3 bases and J by 7 bases, with 15 bases of the junction left unmatched. This CDR3 is built from 16 residues. The germline gives CDR1 SGDLS, CDR2 YYNGEE. Written as DNA, the CDR3 is TGTGCCAGCAGCGGGCAATCCGGGACTACCCTGGGGACCCAGTACTTC. Translating gives CASSGQSGTTLGTQYF.

This clone showed up just a few times. The J gene is TRBJ2-3, the V gene TRBV30, with 8 bases that match TRBD2. CDR3 length: 14 amino acids. Germline loops: CDR1 GTSNPN, CDR2 SVGIG (reference sequence). Trimming removed 1 base from V and 1 base from J; junction bases left unmatched: 1. CDR3 sequence reads: CAWSAGGGTDTQYF. The CDR3 region has the DNA TGTGCCTGGAGTGCGGGGGGGGGCACAGATACGCAGTATTTT.

This chain links TRBV9 with TRBJ2-3; tentatively, D is TRBD2 (7 bases). CDR3 size: 16 residues. V was clipped by 4 bases and J by 4 bases, with 19 bases between them. CDR1 is SGDLS, CDR2 YYNGEE, per germline. The chain's CDR3 is CASSKRGASAPDTQYF. CDR3 nucleotide sequence: TGTGCCAGCAGCAAACGGGGGGCCAGTGCCCCAGATACGCAGTATTTT.

The chain couples TRBV1 to TRBJ2-1; the table's TRBD1 call for D was not verified on the DNA. TRBV1 is described as a pseudogene. CDR3 length equals 18 residues. The CDR3 nucleotides are TGCACCAGCAGCCAAGATCGCCCGGGACAGGGCGGATACAATGAGCAGTTCTTC. Translated: CTSSQDRPGQGGYNEQFF.